A selection of T cell receptor beta chains follows, all from one sample in a study of blood T cell repertoires in COVID-19. Method: immunoSEQ multiplex PCR; TCRdb's copy keeps in-frame clones and lacks some. The sample has tens of thousands of clones, more than 75% seen once. The source material was peripheral blood. The receptors here all came from a man aged 65 to 79 with acute or convalescent COVID-19. Both conserved end residues are part of each CDR3. D genes are given only for firm matches. Expanded clones are given a class, and other clones once, few, many or no size at all.

clone size	D gene	V gene	J gene	CDR3 DNA	CDR3 protein
NA	TRBD1	TRBV27	TRBJ1-2	TGTGCCAGCAGTTGGGACAGGGGTTTGAGCTACACCTTC	CASSWDRGLSYTF
once	TRBD1	TRBV2	TRBJ1-1	TGTGCCAGCATTAAGACAGGGGTAACTGAAGCTTTCTTT	CASIKTGVTEAFF
NA	NA	TRBV11-2	TRBJ1-2	TGTGCCAGCAGCAAAGAGGAGGGATTTGGCTACACCTTC	CASSKEEGFGYTF
NA	NA	TRBV11-2	TRBJ2-6	TGTGCCAGCAGCTTAAGGAGGGCGGGGGGGGCCAACGTCCTGACTTTC	CASSLRRAGGANVLTF
NA	NA	TRBV9	TRBJ1-5	TGTGCCAGCAGCGGCGGCGGTATCAATCAGCCCCAGCATTTT	CASSGGGINQPQHF
NA	TRBD1	TRBV14	TRBJ1-3	TGTGCCAGCAGCCCCGGGGACAGGGCGAGAGGAAACACCATATATTTT	CASSPGDRARGNTIYF
NA	NA	TRBV6-5	TRBJ1-1	TGTGCCAGCCAAGAACTGGGGCGGCACACTGAAGCTTTCTTT	CASQELGRHTEAFF
NA	TRBD1	TRBV2	TRBJ1-1	TGTGCCAGCAGCCTGGACAGGGGACGTGAAGCTTTCTTT	CASSLDRGREAFF
NA	TRBD2	TRBV6-6	TRBJ2-6	TGTGCCAGCAGTCGGACTAGCGGGGCCCCCTCTGGGGCCAACGTCCTGACTTTC	CASSRTSGAPSGANVLTF
NA	TRBD2	TRBV18	TRBJ2-6	TGTGCCAGCTCACCTTTAGGGGGTCGGCTAGCGGGGCTCTCTGGGGCCAACGTCCTGACTTTC	CASSPLGGRLAGLSGANVLTF
few	TRBD2	TRBV7-2	TRBJ2-2	TGTGCCAGCAGCTTACACCCTAGCGGGAACACCGGGGAGCTGTTTTTT	CASSLHPSGNTGELFF
NA	NA	TRBV19	TRBJ1-4	TGTGCCAGTAGTATAGATCGTCGGGTTTGGAAACTGTTTTTT	CASSIDRRVWKLFF
NA	NA	TRBV6-4	TRBJ1-6	TGTGCCAGCAGAGGAGGGGTTAATTCACCCCTCCACTTT	CASRGGVNSPLHF
NA	TRBD2	TRBV20-1	TRBJ2-1	TGCAGTGCTAGTGGTGGACTAGCGGCCTACAATGAGCAGTTCTTC	CSASGGLAAYNEQFF
once	TRBD1	TRBV28	TRBJ1-3	TGTGCCAGCAGTCCGGGGGCGGGACAGGGAAACACCATATATTTT	CASSPGAGQGNTIYF
NA	NA	TRBV5-5	TRBJ1-4	TGTGCCAGCAGCCGACTTTATGCAACTAATGAAAAACTGTTTTTT	CASSRLYATNEKLFF
few	NA	TRBV9	TRBJ2-1	TGTGCCAGCAGCGGGACTCTTGGGCAGTTCTTC	CASSGTLGQFF
NA	NA	TRBV28	TRBJ1-5	TGTGCCAGCAGCTCGGACAATTATAGCAATCAGCCCCAGCATTTT	CASSSDNYSNQPQHF
NA	NA	TRBV5-6	TRBJ2-1	TGTGCCAGCAGCCCATTAGACAGATACAATGAGCAGTTCTTC	CASSPLDRYNEQFF
NA	TRBD1	TRBV6-5	TRBJ1-5	TGTGCCGGACAGGGAAACAATCAGCCCCAGCATTTT	CAGQGNNQPQHF
NA	NA	TRBV2	TRBJ2-5	TGTGCCAGCAGTGAGAGATTTGGGGCCCAAGAGACCCAGTACTTC	CASSERFGAQETQYF
NA	NA	TRBV9	TRBJ1-6	TGTGCCAGCAGCGTGGAGGGTATGAATTCACCCCTCCACTTT	CASSVEGMNSPLHF
NA	TRBD1	TRBV12-5	TRBJ2-2	TGTGCTAGTGGGACGGACAGGGGAAACACCGGGGAGCTGTTTTTT	CASGTDRGNTGELFF
once	TRBD1	TRBV6-5	TRBJ2-3	TGTGCCAGCAGTTACTCGAGACAGGGGCATACGCAGTATTTT	CASSYSRQGHTQYF
NA	TRBD1	TRBV10-3	TRBJ1-2	TGTGCCATCAGTACCGGGACAGGGGGAGGCGGCTACACCTTC	CAISTGTGGGGYTF
NA	NA	TRBV6-5	TRBJ2-1	TGTGCCAGCAGTAGGCAGGCGGGTCGCTACAATGAGCAGTTCTTC	CASSRQAGRYNEQFF
few	TRBD2	TRBV5-4	TRBJ2-3	TGTGCCAGCAGCCTACATGTGGGAGGGACAGATACGCAGTATTTT	CASSLHVGGTDTQYF
NA	NA	TRBV1	TRBJ1-5	TGCACCAGCAGCCAAGATTCCAGCGATAATCAGCCCCAGCATTTT	CTSSQDSSDNQPQHF
once	NA	TRBV19	TRBJ1-5	TGTGCCAGTAGTATCAGGAAGCTCCGAACCGGGACACACAGCAATCAGCCCCAGCATTTT	CASSIRKLRTGTHSNQPQHF
NA	NA	TRBV4-1	TRBJ1-3	TGCGCCAGCAGCCAAGATTTCGGAGGGTTCTCTGGAAACACCATATATTTT	CASSQDFGGFSGNTIYF
NA	TRBD2	TRBV5-1	TRBJ2-7	TGCGCCAGCAGCTTGGCTAGCGGGAGTAGATTCTACGAGCAGTACTTC	CASSLASGSRFYEQYF
NA	TRBD2	TRBV24-1	TRBJ2-7	TGTGCCACCTCTGATGGGAGGGTCCCCGAGCAGTACTTC	CATSDGRVPEQYF
NA	NA	TRBV15	TRBJ1-2	TGTGCCACCAGCAGAGGATCAGGGTCGCGCGGCTACACCTTC	CATSRGSGSRGYTF
NA	NA	TRBV11-3	TRBJ1-5	TGTGCCAGCAGTCTTGACAGAGGCAATAGCAATCAGCCCCAGCATTTT	CASSLDRGNSNQPQHF
NA	NA	TRBV2	TRBJ2-1	TGTGCCAGCAGTCGGACTCAACCCCAAAGCTCCTACAATGAGCAGTTCTTC	CASSRTQPQSSYNEQFF
NA	TRBD1	TRBV6-1	TRBJ1-2	TGTGCCAGCTTACCTCCGGGACAGGGGGATGGCTACACCTTC	CASLPPGQGDGYTF
few	TRBD2	TRBV6-5	TRBJ2-2	TGTGCCAGCAGACTAGCGTCGAACACCGGGGAGCTGTTTTTT	CASRLASNTGELFF
NA	TRBD1	TRBV7-8	TRBJ1-1	TGTGCCAGCAGCACCCTACAGGGGACTGAAGCTTTCTTT	CASSTLQGTEAFF
NA	NA	TRBV12-5	TRBJ1-1	TGTGCTAGTGGTTTGGAACTGGCTGAAGCTTTCTTT	CASGLELAEAFF
once	TRBD2	TRBV7-3	TRBJ2-3	TGTGCCAGCAGCCCCGGGACTAGCGGGAGTCACAATACGCAGTATTTT	CASSPGTSGSHNTQYF
NA	NA	TRBV19	TRBJ2-7	TGTGCCAGTAGACTGGATGAGGGCTACGAGCAGTACTTC	CASRLDEGYEQYF
few	NA	TRBV19	TRBJ1-5	TGTGCCACAAAAGGACTGGGGGCGAACAATCAGCCCCAGCATTTT	CATKGLGANNQPQHF
few	NA	TRBV6-5	TRBJ1-1	TGTGCCAGCAGTTACTCTTCGGGGGGTGAAGCTTTCTTT	CASSYSSGGEAFF
once	NA	TRBV5-1	TRBJ1-1	TGCGCCAGCAGCCAGGGGAACACTGAAGCTTTCTTT	CASSQGNTEAFF
NA	NA	TRBV5-1	TRBJ1-4	TGCGCCAGCAGCTTGGGACAGGACAATGAAAAACTGTTTTTT	CASSLGQDNEKLFF
NA	NA	TRBV6-1	TRBJ1-1	TGTGCCAGCAGTGAAGCCGTCAGGGGAAACACTGAAGCTTTCTTT	CASSEAVRGNTEAFF
NA	TRBD1	TRBV5-1	TRBJ1-4	TGCGCCAGCAGCTGGACCGGGACAGGGAGCGAAAAACTGTTTTTT	CASSWTGTGSEKLFF
few	TRBD1	TRBV28	TRBJ1-4	TGTGCCAGCAGTTTCCGGACAGGGGAAGAAAAACTGTTTTTT	CASSFRTGEEKLFF
NA	TRBD1	TRBV5-1	TRBJ2-3	TGCGCCAGCAGCTTGGAAGGGGGCTGGGCAGATACGCAGTATTTT	CASSLEGGWADTQYF
once	NA	TRBV12-5	TRBJ2-3	TGTGCTAGTGGAACAGCTAGCGGCACAGATACGCAGTATTTT	CASGTASGTDTQYF
NA	NA	TRBV6-6	TRBJ1-2	TGTGCCAGCATTTCTAGGGGGATGAACTATGGCTACACCTTC	CASISRGMNYGYTF
few	TRBD2	TRBV4-2	TRBJ2-7	TGTGCCAGCAGTCTTAGCGGGAGCGAAACCTACGAGCAGTACTTC	CASSLSGSETYEQYF
NA	TRBD2	TRBV5-1	TRBJ2-2	TGCGCCAGCAGCTTGGAACTAGCGGGAGGAAGCGGGGAGCTGTTTTTT	CASSLELAGGSGELFF
few	NA	TRBV6-1	TRBJ2-7	TGTGCCAGCAGTGTTACGCACGGGACAAGATTCTACGAGCAGTACTTC	CASSVTHGTRFYEQYF